This T cell receptor (beta chain) originates from a study of T cell responses to AZD1222 COVID-19 vaccine. The assay was immunoSEQ multiplex PCR, and TCRdb's table has in-frame clones only and misses some. The sample has roughly 120,000 clones, 89% seen once. The CDR3 is 11 residues long. Germline values: CDR1 SGHDT, CDR2 YYEEEE. With 2 bases removed from V and 5 bases from J, the gap between germline ends came to 4 bases. Comment on this clone: The antigen is not known.

Study findings and constraints: With two AZD1222 doses given, Spike-specific TCR breadth and depth both rose.

The chain is built from TRBV5-6 and TRBJ2-5; D call uncertain. The clonotype was recovered from an adult in good health. Sequencing used peripheral blood, obtained on day 0 of AZD1222 vaccination. CDR3 coding DNA: TGTGCCAGCAGCTTCGCTGAGACCCAGTACTTC. Its translation: CASSFAETQYF.